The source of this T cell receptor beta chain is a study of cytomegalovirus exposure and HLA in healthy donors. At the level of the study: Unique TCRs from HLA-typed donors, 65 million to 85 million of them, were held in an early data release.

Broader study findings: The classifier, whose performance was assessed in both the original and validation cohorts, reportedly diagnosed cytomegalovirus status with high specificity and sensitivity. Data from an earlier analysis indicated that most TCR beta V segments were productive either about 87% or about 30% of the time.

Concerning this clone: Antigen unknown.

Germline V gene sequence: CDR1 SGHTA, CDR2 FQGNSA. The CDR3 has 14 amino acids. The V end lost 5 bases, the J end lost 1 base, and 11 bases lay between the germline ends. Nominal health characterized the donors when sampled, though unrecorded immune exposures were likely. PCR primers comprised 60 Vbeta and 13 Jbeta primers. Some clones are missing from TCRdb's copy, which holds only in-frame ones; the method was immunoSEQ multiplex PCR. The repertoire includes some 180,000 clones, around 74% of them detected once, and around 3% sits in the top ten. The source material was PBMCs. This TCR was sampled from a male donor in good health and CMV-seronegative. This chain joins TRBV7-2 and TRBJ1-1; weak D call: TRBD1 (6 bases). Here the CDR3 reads CASSVRGSNTEAFF. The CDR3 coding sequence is TGTGCCAGCAGCGTCAGGGGCTCGAACACTGAAGCTTTCTTT.